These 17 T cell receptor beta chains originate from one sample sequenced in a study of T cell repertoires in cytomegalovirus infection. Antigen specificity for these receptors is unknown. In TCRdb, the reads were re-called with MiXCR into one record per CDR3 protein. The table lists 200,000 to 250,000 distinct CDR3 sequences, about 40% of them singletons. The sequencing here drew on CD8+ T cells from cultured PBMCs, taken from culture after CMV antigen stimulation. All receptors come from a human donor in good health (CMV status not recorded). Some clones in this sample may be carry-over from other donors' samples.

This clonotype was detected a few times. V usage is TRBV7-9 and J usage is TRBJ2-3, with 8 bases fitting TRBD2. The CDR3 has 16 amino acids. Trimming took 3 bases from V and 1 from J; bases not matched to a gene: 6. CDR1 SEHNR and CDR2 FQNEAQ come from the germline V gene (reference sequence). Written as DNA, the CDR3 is TGTGCCAGCAGCTTTAGCGGGGACCTACGCACAGATACGCAGTATTTT. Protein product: CASSFSGDLRTDTQYF.

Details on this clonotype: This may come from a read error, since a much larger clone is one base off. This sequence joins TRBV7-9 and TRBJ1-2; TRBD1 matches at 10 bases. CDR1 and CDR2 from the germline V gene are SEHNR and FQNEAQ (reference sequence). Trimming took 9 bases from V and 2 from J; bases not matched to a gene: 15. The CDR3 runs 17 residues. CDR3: CARSRIPGQGINYGYTF. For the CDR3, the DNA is TGTGCCAGAAGCCGGATACCGGGACAGGGGATAAACTATGGCTACACCTTC.

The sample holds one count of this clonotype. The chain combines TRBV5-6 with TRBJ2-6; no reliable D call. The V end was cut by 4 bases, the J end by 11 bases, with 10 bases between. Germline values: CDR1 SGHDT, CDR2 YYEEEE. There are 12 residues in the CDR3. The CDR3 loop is CASSPPADVLTF. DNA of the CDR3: TGTGCCAGCAGCCCCCCGGCGGACGTCCTGACTTTC.

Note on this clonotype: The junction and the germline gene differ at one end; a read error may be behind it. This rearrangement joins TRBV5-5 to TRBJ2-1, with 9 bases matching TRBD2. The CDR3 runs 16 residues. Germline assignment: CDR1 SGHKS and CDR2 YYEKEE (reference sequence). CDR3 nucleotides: TGTGCAAGCAGCTTGAGGGTGGCGGGAGGGTACAATGAGCAGTTCTTC. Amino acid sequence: CASSLRVAGGYNEQFF.

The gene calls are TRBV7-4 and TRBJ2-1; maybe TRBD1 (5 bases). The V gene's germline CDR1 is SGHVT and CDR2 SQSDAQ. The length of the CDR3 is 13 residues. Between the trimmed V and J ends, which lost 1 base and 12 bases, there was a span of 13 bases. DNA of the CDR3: TGTGCCAGCAGCTTAGTCCGGACAAAGGGGCAGTTCTTC. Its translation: CASSLVRTKGQFF.

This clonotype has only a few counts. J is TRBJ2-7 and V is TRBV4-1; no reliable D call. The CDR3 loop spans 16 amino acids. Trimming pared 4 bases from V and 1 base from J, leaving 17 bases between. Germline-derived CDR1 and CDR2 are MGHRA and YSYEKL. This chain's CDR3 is CASSPSARSPSYEQYF. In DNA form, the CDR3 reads TGCGCCAGCAGCCCGTCCGCGAGGTCCCCATCCTACGAGCAGTACTTC.

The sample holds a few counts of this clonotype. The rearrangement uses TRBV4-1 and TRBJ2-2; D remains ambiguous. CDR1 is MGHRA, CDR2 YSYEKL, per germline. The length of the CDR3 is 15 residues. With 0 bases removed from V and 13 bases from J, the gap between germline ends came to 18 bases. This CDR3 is CASSQDTRMALGLFF. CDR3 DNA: TGCGCCAGCAGCCAAGATACGAGAATGGCCTTGGGGCTGTTTTTT.

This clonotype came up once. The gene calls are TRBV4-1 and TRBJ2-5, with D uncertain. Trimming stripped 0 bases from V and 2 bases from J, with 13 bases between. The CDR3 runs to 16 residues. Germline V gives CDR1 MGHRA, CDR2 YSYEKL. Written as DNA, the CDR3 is TGCGCCAGCAGCCAAGAGTCAGAGAAACTTCAAGAGACCCAGTACTTC. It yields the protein CASSQESEKLQETQYF.

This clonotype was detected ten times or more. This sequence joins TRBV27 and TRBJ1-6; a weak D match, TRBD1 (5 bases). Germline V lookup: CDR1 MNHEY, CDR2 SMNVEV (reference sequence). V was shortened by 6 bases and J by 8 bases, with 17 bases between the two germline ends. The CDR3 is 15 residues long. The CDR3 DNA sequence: TGTGCCAGCAGCCGAGAAGGGCAGGGATATTCACCCCTCCACTTT. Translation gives CASSREGQGYSPLHF.

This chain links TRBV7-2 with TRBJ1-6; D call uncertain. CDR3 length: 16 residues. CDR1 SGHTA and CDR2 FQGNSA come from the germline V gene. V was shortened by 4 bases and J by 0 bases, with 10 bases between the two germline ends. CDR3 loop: CASSYAAISYNSPLHF. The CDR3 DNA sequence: TGTGCCAGCAGCTATGCAGCAATCTCCTATAATTCACCCCTCCACTTT.

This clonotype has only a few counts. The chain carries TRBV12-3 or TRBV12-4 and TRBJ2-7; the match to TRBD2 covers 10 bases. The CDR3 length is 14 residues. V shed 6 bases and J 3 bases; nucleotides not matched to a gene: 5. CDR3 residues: CASRPAGGYYEQYF. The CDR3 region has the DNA TGTGCCAGCAGACCAGCGGGAGGGTACTACGAGCAGTACTTC.

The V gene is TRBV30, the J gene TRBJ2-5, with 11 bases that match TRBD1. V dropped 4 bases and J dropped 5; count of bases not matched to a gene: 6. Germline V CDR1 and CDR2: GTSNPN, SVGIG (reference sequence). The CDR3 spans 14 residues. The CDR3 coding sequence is TGTGCCTGGACTTGGACAGGGGGCCAGGAGACCCAGTACTTC. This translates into CAWTWTGGQETQYF.

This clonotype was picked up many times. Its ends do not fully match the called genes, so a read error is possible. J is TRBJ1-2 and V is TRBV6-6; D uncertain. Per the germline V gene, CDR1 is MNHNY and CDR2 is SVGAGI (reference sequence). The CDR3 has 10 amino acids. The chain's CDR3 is CASSNYVLSF. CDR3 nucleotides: TGTGCCTCGTCCAATTACGTCCTAAGCTTC.

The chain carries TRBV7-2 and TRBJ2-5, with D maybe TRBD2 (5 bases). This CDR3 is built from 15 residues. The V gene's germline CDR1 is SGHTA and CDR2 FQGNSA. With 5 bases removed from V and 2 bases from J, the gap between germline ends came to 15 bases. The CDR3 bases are TGTGCCAGCAGCCCATTAGCGCTTTCTCAAGAGACCCAGTACTTC. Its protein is CASSPLALSQETQYF.

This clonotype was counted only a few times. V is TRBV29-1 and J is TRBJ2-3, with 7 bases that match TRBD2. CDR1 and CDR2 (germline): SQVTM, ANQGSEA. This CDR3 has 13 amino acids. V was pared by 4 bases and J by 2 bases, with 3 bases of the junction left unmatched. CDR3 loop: CSVGAGVTDTQYF. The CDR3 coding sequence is TGCAGCGTTGGGGCGGGAGTCACAGATACGCAGTATTTT.

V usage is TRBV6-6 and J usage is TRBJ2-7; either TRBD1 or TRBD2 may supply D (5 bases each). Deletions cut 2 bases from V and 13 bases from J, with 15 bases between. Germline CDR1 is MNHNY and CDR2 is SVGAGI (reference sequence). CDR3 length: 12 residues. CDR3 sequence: CASSYPAAGSYF. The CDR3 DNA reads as TGTGCCAGCAGTTACCCTGCGGCAGGGAGTTACTTC.

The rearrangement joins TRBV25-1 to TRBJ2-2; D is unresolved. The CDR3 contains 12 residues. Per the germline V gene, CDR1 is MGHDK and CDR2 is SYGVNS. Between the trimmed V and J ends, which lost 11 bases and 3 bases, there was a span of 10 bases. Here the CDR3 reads CAGRRDTGELFF. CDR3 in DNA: TGTGCCGGGCGACGGGACACCGGGGAGCTGTTTTTT.